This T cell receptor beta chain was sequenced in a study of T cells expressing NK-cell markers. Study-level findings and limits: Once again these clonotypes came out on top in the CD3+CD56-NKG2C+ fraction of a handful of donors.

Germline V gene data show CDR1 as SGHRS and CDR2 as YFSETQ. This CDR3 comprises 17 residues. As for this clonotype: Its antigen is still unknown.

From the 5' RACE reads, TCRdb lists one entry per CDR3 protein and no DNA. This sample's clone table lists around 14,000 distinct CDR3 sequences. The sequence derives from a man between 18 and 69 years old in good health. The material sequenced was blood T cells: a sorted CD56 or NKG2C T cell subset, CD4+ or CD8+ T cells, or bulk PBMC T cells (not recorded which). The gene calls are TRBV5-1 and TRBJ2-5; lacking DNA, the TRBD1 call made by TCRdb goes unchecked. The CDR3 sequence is CASSSGQGSLRQETQYF.